The 25 T cell receptor beta chains listed next were all sequenced from one sample in a study of blood T cell repertoires in COVID-19. Sequenced by immunoSEQ multiplex PCR; TCRdb stores in-frame clones only, minus some. The sample includes 30,000 to 40,000 clones, approximately 85% of them seen just once. Material: peripheral blood. The receptors stem from a human donor in a cohort sampled during active COVID-19.

This chain links TRBV12-2 with TRBJ1-5; the table names TRBD1, a call not compared with the DNA. TRBV12-2 is a known pseudogene. This CDR3 region has 14 residues. CDR3 coding DNA: TGTGCAAGTCGCTTCTGGACAGCCGGTCAGCCCCAGCATTTT. Its translation is CASRFWTAGQPQHF.

In its sample, this clone was seen once. The chain links TRBV7-2 to TRBJ2-5; 12 nucleotides align to TRBD2. The germline V gene encodes CDR1 SGHTA and CDR2 FQGNSA. After removal of 2 bases from V and 3 bases from J, the junction contained 4 bases not matched to a gene. The CDR3 covers 16 residues. In nucleotides, the CDR3 is TGTGCCAGCAGCTTACTGACTAGCGGGAGCAAAGAGACCCAGTACTTC. Its protein product is CASSLLTSGSKETQYF.

The CDR3 loop reads CAWTHPVANYGYTF. CDR3 coding DNA: TGTGCCTGGACCCACCCGGTAGCTAACTATGGCTACACCTTC. The genes are TRBV30 and TRBJ1-2, with D uncertain. Trimming stripped 4 bases from V and 0 bases from J, with 12 bases between. Germline loops: CDR1 GTSNPN, CDR2 SVGIG (reference sequence). CDR3 length: 14 residues.

The chain combines TRBV5-1 with TRBJ2-1, with 12 bases matching TRBD2. CDR1 SGHRS and CDR2 YFSETQ come from the germline V gene. The CDR3 is 16 residues long. The trim removed 4 bases at V and 10 bases at J, leaving 12 bases unmatched. The CDR3, as DNA: TGCGCCAGCAGCACAATACTAGCGGGAGGTTTTGGGGAGCAGTTCTTC. Protein: CASSTILAGGFGEQFF.

The chain links TRBV7-9 to TRBJ1-1; tentatively, D is TRBD1 (5 bases). The CDR3 totals 13 residues. V was clipped by 5 bases and J by 6 bases, with 13 bases between them. In germline, CDR1 is SEHNR, CDR2 FQNEAQ (reference sequence). CDR3 sequence (DNA): TGTGCCAGCAGCCTTGGGGGGAGGGCTGAAGCTTTCTTT. Protein sequence: CASSLGGRAEAFF. Combining the CDR3 with reference TRBV7-9 and TRBJ1-1 gives the whole variable domain DTGVSQNPRHKITKRGQNVTFRCDPISEHNRLYWYRQTLGQGPEFLTYFQNEAQLEKSRLLSDRFSAERPKGSFSTLEIQRTEQGDSAMYLCASSLGGRAEAFFGQGTRLTVV.

The V and J genes are TRBV30 and TRBJ1-5; D call uncertain. This CDR3 region has 13 residues. The V end was cut by 1 base, the J end by 4 bases, with 8 bases between. The germline gives CDR1 GTSNPN, CDR2 SVGIG (reference sequence). The CDR3 here is CAWSEGGNQPQHF. DNA for the CDR3: TGTGCCTGGAGTGAGGGCGGGAATCAGCCCCAGCATTTT.

The chain uses TRBV18 and TRBJ2-7; the D gene is possibly TRBD2 (5 bases). The CDR3 is made up of 13 amino acids. The V end was cut by 1 base, the J end by 6 bases, with 10 bases between. Looked up from germline, CDR1 is KGHSH and CDR2 is LQKENI. CDR3 residues: CASSPRERLEQYF. CDR3 in DNA: TGTGCCAGCTCACCACGGGAGCGCCTCGAGCAGTACTTC.

This clone was counted between two and nine times. The chain links TRBV11-3 to TRBJ1-1; D not resolved. V dropped 5 bases and J dropped 2 bases, with 12 bases sitting between them. The V gene's germline CDR1 is SGHNT and CDR2 YENEEA. This CDR3 is built from 14 residues. The CDR3: CASSQRSGNTEAFF. The CDR3 region has the DNA TGTGCCAGCAGCCAAAGATCCGGTAACACTGAAGCTTTCTTT.

The chain couples TRBV7-2 to TRBJ2-3, with 8 positions matching TRBD2. Trimming at V came to 2 bases and at J to 2 bases, leaving 6 bases not matched to a gene. Germline lookup yields CDR1 SGHTA and CDR2 FQGNSA. This CDR3 comprises 16 residues. CDR3 DNA: TGTGCCAGCAGCTTATCCGGGACTAGAACCACAGATACGCAGTATTTT. It is translated as CASSLSGTRTTDTQYF.

This chain joins TRBV7-2 and TRBJ2-1, with TRBD2 as a possible D gene (6 bases). Trimming removed 8 bases from V and 4 bases from J, with 18 bases in between. The CDR3 is made up of 15 amino acids. The germline gives CDR1 SGHTA, CDR2 FQGNSA. The CDR3 DNA is TGTGCCAGCTTAGCGGCCCCTAGCGTATACAATGAGCAGTTCTTC. Protein product: CASLAAPSVYNEQFF.

The chain combines TRBV30 with TRBJ1-3; TRBD1 is a possible D gene (5 bases). The germline gives CDR1 GTSNPN, CDR2 SVGIG (reference sequence). Trimming left V 5 bases short and J 2 bases short, with 19 bases between. The CDR3 extends over 16 amino acids. The CDR3 nucleotides are TGTGCCTGGTCCCCTCTGGGGCCTCTCGCTGGAAACACCATATATTTT. Protein product: CAWSPLGPLAGNTIYF. Complete variable domain (other parts from reference TRBV30 and TRBJ1-3): SQTIHQWPATLVQPVGSPLSLECTVEGTSNPNLYWYRQAAGRGLQLLFYSVGIGQISSEVPQNLSASRPQDRQFILSSKKLLLSDSGFYLCAWSPLGPLAGNTIYFGEGSWLTVV.

The V gene is TRBV29-1, the J gene TRBJ2-7; D is unresolved. Trimming left V 7 bases short and J 4 bases short, with 14 bases between. CDR3 size: 12 residues. Germline CDR1 reads SQVTM; CDR2 reads ANQGSEA. This CDR3 is CSAAGQLYEQYF. The CDR3 nucleotides read TGCAGCGCCGCAGGTCAGTTGTACGAGCAGTACTTC.

V and J are TRBV6-5 and TRBJ2-3; 7 bases are a match to TRBD1. CDR3 length: 14 amino acids. The V gene's germline CDR1 is MNHEY and CDR2 SVGAGI. V lost 5 bases and J lost 5; bases outside the gene matches: 7. CDR3 protein: CASSRQGVKDTQYF. The CDR3 DNA follows: TGTGCCAGCAGTCGACAGGGCGTTAAAGATACGCAGTATTTT.

The chain joins TRBV18 to TRBJ2-2; TRBD1 is a possible D gene (6 bases). In germline, CDR1 is KGHSH, CDR2 LQKENI. V was shortened by 3 bases and J by 7 bases, with 18 bases between the two germline ends. The CDR3 runs 16 residues. The CDR3 here is CASSPRSNRAIGELFF. For the CDR3, the DNA is TGTGCCAGCTCACCTCGATCGAACAGGGCGATCGGGGAGCTGTTTTTT.

The genes are TRBV12-2 and TRBJ1-5; TRBD1, the table's D call, lacks a check against the DNA. TRBV12-2 is a documented pseudogene. This CDR3 is built from 17 residues. The CDR3 sequence: CASRFPNPQGSHQPQHF. CDR3 DNA sequence: TGTGCAAGTCGCTTCCCAAATCCTCAGGGGTCCCATCAGCCCCAGCATTTT.

The chain is built from TRBV30 and TRBJ1-1; D not resolved. Trimming removed 0 bases from V and 1 base from J, with 9 bases in between. This CDR3 spans 14 amino acids. Germline assignment: CDR1 GTSNPN and CDR2 SVGIG (reference sequence). This chain's CDR3 is CAWSVDRGNTEAFF. CDR3 DNA sequence: TGTGCCTGGAGTGTAGACCGGGGGAACACTGAAGCTTTCTTT.

In this sample, this clone turned up once. The chain carries TRBV18 and TRBJ2-2, with 7 bases lining up with TRBD1. Germline V CDR1 and CDR2: KGHSH, LQKENI. This CDR3 has 16 amino acids. After removal of 3 bases from V and 0 bases from J, the junction contained 4 bases not matched to a gene. The CDR3 sequence is CASSPQTGTNTGELFF. The CDR3 DNA is TGTGCCAGCTCACCCCAGACAGGGACGAACACCGGGGAGCTGTTTTTT.

A few counts support this clone. J is TRBJ2-4 and V is TRBV7-2; TRBD2 might be the D (6 bases). This CDR3 has 15 residues. The V end was cut by 6 bases, the J end by 7 bases, with 19 bases between. Germline-derived CDR1 and CDR2 are SGHTA and FQGNSA. For the CDR3, the DNA is TGTGCCAGCAGTCGGGAGACTAGTGGAAAGAACATTCAGTACTTC. Its protein is CASSRETSGKNIQYF.

The V gene is TRBV5-1, the J gene TRBJ2-2; maybe TRBD2 (5 bases). Germline V gene lookup returns CDR1 SGHRS and CDR2 YFSETQ. Trimming removed 3 bases from V and 1 base from J, with 13 bases in between. The CDR3 runs 16 residues. CDR3 residues: CASSSGRLLNTGELFF. CDR3 sequence (DNA): TGCGCCAGCAGCTCTGGGAGACTACTGAACACCGGGGAGCTGTTTTTT.

The count of this clone is one. The chain has TRBV19 and TRBJ2-3; D is perhaps TRBD1 (5 bases). Germline-derived CDR1 and CDR2 are LNHDA and SQIVND (reference sequence). The CDR3 has 15 amino acids. V lost 1 base and J 4 bases, leaving 12 bases between the germline ends. CDR3 nucleotide sequence: TGTGCCAGTAGTATAGCGGCAGGGTGGTCAGATACGCAGTATTTT. This translates into CASSIAAGWSDTQYF.

The chain has TRBV11-1 and TRBJ1-2; possible D gene TRBD1, 5 bases. The CDR3 sequence is 14 residues long. The germline V gene has CDR1 SGHAT and CDR2 FQDESV (reference sequence). V shed 3 bases and J shed 5 bases, with 13 bases lying between them. The CDR3 DNA reads as TGTGCCAGCAGCTTGGGAAGACAGCTATATGGCTACACCTTC. Translated: CASSLGRQLYGYTF.

Worth noting for this clone: One end of the junction fails to match germline, which may point to a read error. The rearrangement uses TRBV7-7 and TRBJ2-1, with D perhaps TRBD2 (5 bases). Germline lookup yields CDR1 SSHAT and CDR2 FNYEAQ (reference sequence). CDR3 length: 13 residues. The DNA of the CDR3 is TGTGCTAGCAGCTTAGGGCTAGCCGATGAGCAGTTCTTC. This gives the protein CASSLGLADEQFF. Full variable domain (remainder filled in from reference TRBV7-7 and TRBJ2-1): GAGVSQSPRYKVTKRGQDVTLRCDPISSHATLYWYQQALGQGPEFLTYFNYEAQPDKSGLPSDRFSAERPEGSISTLTIQRTEQRDSAMYRCASSLGLADEQFFGPGTRLTVL.

The chain recombines TRBV2 with TRBJ2-1; 10 positions agree with TRBD2. There are 14 residues in the CDR3. The V gene's germline CDR1 is SNHLY and CDR2 FYNNEI. V shed 2 bases and J 9 bases; nucleotides not matched to a gene: 4. The chain's CDR3 is CASSELAGVGEQFF. The CDR3, as DNA: TGTGCCAGCAGTGAACTAGCGGGAGTCGGTGAGCAGTTCTTC.

Here the CDR3 DNA reads TGTGCCAGCAGTGGACTCCCGAGAGCGAGCACAGATACGCAGTATTTT. It codes for CASSGLPRASTDTQYF. The V call is TRBV6-1, the J call TRBJ2-3; D not certain. Per germline, CDR1 MNHNS and CDR2 SASEGT. V dropped 4 bases and J dropped 0 bases, with 14 bases sitting between them. This CDR3 is built from 16 residues.

The V call is TRBV5-8, the J call TRBJ1-4; D is uncertain. CDR1 SGHTS and CDR2 YDEGEE come from the germline V gene. Trimming took off 4 bases at V and 8 bases at J, with 15 bases between the two ends. CDR3 length: 14 amino acids. The CDR3 DNA follows: TGTGCCAGCAGCGGGCCTAATACCGGCGAAAAACTGTTTTTT. Translation gives CASSGPNTGEKLFF.